A single sample is the source of the 16 T cell receptor beta chains below, sequenced in a study of blood T cell repertoires in COVID-19. Sequenced by immunoSEQ multiplex PCR; TCRdb stores in-frame clones only, minus some. This sample has fewer than 120,000 clones, with less than 75% found just once. The source material was peripheral blood. The source is a woman aged 55-75 years with acute or convalescent COVID-19.

The rearrangement links TRBV7-2 to TRBJ1-2; tentatively, D is TRBD1 (5 bases). The CDR3 runs 13 residues. Per germline, CDR1 SGHTA and CDR2 FQGNSA. V lost 6 bases and J lost 2, with 10 bases in between. CDR3 bases: TGTGCCAGCAGGCGGGACGAAAACTATGGCTACACCTTC. Protein: CASRRDENYGYTF.

The chain couples TRBV4-1 to TRBJ1-1, with D possibly TRBD1 on 5 matching bases. Germline CDR1 and CDR2: MGHRA and YSYEKL. The CDR3 totals 13 residues. Trimming pared 8 bases from V and 1 base from J, leaving 11 bases between. The DNA for the CDR3 is TGCGCCAGCGGGGGGGGAACGAACACTGAAGCTTTCTTT. This sequence encodes CASGGGTNTEAFF.

The chain is built from TRBV28 and TRBJ1-2; tentative D call: TRBD1 (5 bases). V lost 3 bases and J 4 bases, leaving 15 bases between the germline ends. Germline-derived CDR1 and CDR2 are MDHEN and SYDVKM. The CDR3 covers 15 residues. The CDR3 loop reads CASSFLGGKGYGYTF. The CDR3 DNA is TGTGCCAGCAGTTTTCTCGGGGGAAAAGGCTATGGCTACACCTTC.

The genes are TRBV5-4 and TRBJ2-2; tentative D call: TRBD1 (6 bases). The length of the CDR3 is 15 residues. Between the trimmed V and J ends, which lost 0 bases and 6 bases, there was a span of 12 bases. Germline-derived CDR1 and CDR2 are SGHNT and YYREEE (reference sequence). The CDR3 coding sequence is TGTGCCAGCAGCTTGGCCCAACAGGGTGCCGGGGAGCTGTTTTTT. Translation: CASSLAQQGAGELFF.

This clone was seen more than once but under ten times. The genes are TRBV9 and TRBJ2-7; 15 bases match TRBD2. The CDR3 has 15 amino acids. V lost 4 bases, J lost 7 bases, and 6 bases stayed unmatched. Germline V CDR1 and CDR2: SGDLS, YYNGEE. CDR3 coding DNA: TGTGCCAGCAGCCGAGGACTAGCGGGGGGGCGTGAGCAGTACTTC. This codes for CASSRGLAGGREQYF. The complete variable domain, with remaining parts taken from reference TRBV9 and TRBJ2-7, reads DSGVTQTPKHLITATGQRVTLRCSPRSGDLSVYWYQQSLDQGLQFLIQYYNGEERAKGNILERFSAQQFPDLHSELNLSSLELGDSALYFCASSRGLAGGREQYFGPGTRLTVT.

This chain links TRBV7-9 with TRBJ1-5, with 7 positions matching TRBD1. This CDR3 is 14 amino acids long. Germline V gene data show CDR1 as SEHNR and CDR2 as FQNEAQ (reference sequence). Trimming removed 3 bases from V and 9 bases from J; junction bases left unmatched: 8. DNA of the CDR3: TGTGCCAGCAGCTTGGGGCAGGGGGGAGGGCCCCAGCATTTT. This encodes CASSLGQGGGPQHF.

The sample holds a few counts of this clone. This rearrangement joins TRBV5-8 to TRBJ1-1; the D gene is possibly TRBD1 (6 bases). The CDR3 length is 13 residues. Germline lookup yields CDR1 SGHTS and CDR2 YDEGEE. V shed 1 base and J shed 5 bases, with 9 bases lying between them. CDR3 in DNA: TGTGCCAGCAGCTTGCGAGGGGGTACTGAAGCTTTCTTT. It is translated as CASSLRGGTEAFF.

The DNA for the CDR3 is TGTGCCAGCAGCGTAGTCCCGCCCGGTCGGGAAAAACTGTTTTTT. Protein product: CASSVVPPGREKLFF. The J gene is TRBJ1-4, the V gene TRBV9; D is unclear. Trimming removed 0 bases from V and 8 bases from J, with 14 bases in between. This CDR3 contains 15 residues. Germline CDR1 and CDR2: SGDLS and YYNGEE.

This clone was counted a few times. The genes are TRBV18 and TRBJ2-7, with 8 bases lining up with TRBD1. Trimming took 5 bases from V and 2 from J; bases not matched to a gene: 8. Germline CDR1 and CDR2: KGHSH and LQKENI. There are 15 residues in the CDR3. In nucleotides, the CDR3 is TGTGCCAGCTCAACGGGACAGGTGGGGACCTACGAGCAGTACTTC. Translating it yields CASSTGQVGTYEQYF.

The J gene is TRBJ1-1, the V gene TRBV9, with D possibly TRBD1 on 6 matching bases. Looked up from germline, CDR1 is SGDLS and CDR2 is YYNGEE. There are 15 residues in the CDR3. V lost 4 bases to trimming and J lost 1 base, with 14 bases between them. The CDR3 is CASSLGAGGNTEAFF. CDR3 coding DNA: TGTGCCAGCAGCCTGGGGGCAGGAGGGAACACTGAAGCTTTCTTT.

The V call is TRBV5-1, the J call TRBJ1-1; 7 nucleotides agree with TRBD1. The CDR3 covers 15 residues. CDR1 and CDR2 from the germline V gene are SGHRS and YFSETQ. Trimming cost V 2 bases and J 5 bases; bases outside gene matches: 9. CDR3 amino acids: CASSFTGEVSTEAFF. The CDR3 DNA is TGCGCCAGCAGCTTTACAGGGGAGGTCTCGACTGAAGCTTTCTTT.

The rearrangement uses TRBV19 and TRBJ2-7; 7 bases are a match to TRBD1. The J segment lost 6 bases and the V segment lost 5 bases, leaving 7 bases of the junction unmatched. The CDR3 is made up of 13 amino acids. Germline CDR1 is LNHDA and CDR2 is SQIVND (reference sequence). CDR3 nucleotides: TGTGCCAGTAGTCGGCAGGGGGAATCCGAGCAGTACTTC. Protein sequence: CASSRQGESEQYF.

The chain links TRBV20-1 to TRBJ2-5; tentative D call: TRBD2 (7 bases). The CDR3 covers 14 residues. Germline V lookup: CDR1 DFQATT, CDR2 SNEGSKA (reference sequence). Deletions cut 3 bases from V and 4 bases from J, with 15 bases between. This CDR3 reads CSASRGDIRETQYF. DNA for the CDR3: TGCAGTGCTAGTCGGGGGGACATCCGAGAGACCCAGTACTTC.

The rearrangement links TRBV19 to TRBJ2-1, with 10 positions matching TRBD1. This CDR3 has 16 residues. V trimming: 6 bases; J trimming: 7 bases; junction bases outside the gene matches: 12. Per germline, CDR1 LNHDA and CDR2 SQIVND (reference sequence). The CDR3 DNA sequence: TGTGCCAGTAGGCTGACAGGGGGCGCTGCGGGGAATGAGCAGTTCTTC. Its protein product is CASRLTGGAAGNEQFF.

This sequence joins TRBV11-2 and TRBJ2-3; TRBD2 is a possible D gene (6 bases). The CDR3 loop spans 14 amino acids. V lost 7 bases and J lost 4, with 15 bases in between. Looked up from germline, CDR1 is SGHAT and CDR2 is FQNNGV. The CDR3: CASTPSEEPDTQYF. The CDR3, as DNA: TGTGCCAGCACCCCTAGCGAGGAGCCAGATACGCAGTATTTT.

This clone was seen only a few times. The gene calls are TRBV27 and TRBJ1-2; D not certain. CDR1 is MNHEY, CDR2 SMNVEV, per germline (reference sequence). CDR3 size: 19 residues. The germline V and J ends were trimmed by 1 base and 4 bases, with 25 bases remaining between them. The CDR3 loop reads CASSLYRPAAISEGYGYTF. CDR3 sequence (DNA): TGTGCCAGCAGTTTATATCGGCCGGCCGCCATATCCGAGGGCTATGGCTACACCTTC.